The 17 T cell receptor beta chains given below trace back to one sample, sequenced in a study of cytomegalovirus exposure and HLA in healthy donors. PCR employed 60 Vbeta and 13 Jbeta primers. Measured with immunoSEQ multiplex PCR; TCRdb has only the in-frame clones, and not every one. This table has 140,000 or so clones, 76% appearing once. Sequenced material: PBMCs. The source is a man in his forties or fifties in good health and CMV-seronegative.

The V gene is TRBV4-1, the J gene TRBJ1-1, with D uncertain. CDR3 length equals 15 residues. Trimming shortened V by 2 bases and J by 1 base, and 11 bases separated the two germline ends. The germline V gene has CDR1 MGHRA and CDR2 YSYEKL. CDR3 region: CASSQNVGGNTEAFF. CDR3 DNA sequence: TGCGCCAGCAGCCAAAACGTGGGAGGGAACACTGAAGCTTTCTTT.

This chain connects TRBV21-1 to TRBJ2-5; the table names TRBD2, a call not compared with the DNA. TRBV21-1 is labeled a pseudogene. There are 17 residues in the CDR3. As DNA, the CDR3 is TGTGCCGGCAGCGGGGTTGAGACTAGCGCCGTTCAAGAGACCCAGTACTTC. As protein: CAGSGVETSAVQETQYF.

This clone was seen a few times. The V call is TRBV11-2, the J call TRBJ1-5, with a possible D match to TRBD1 (6 bases). The CDR3 has 13 residues. Germline CDR1 reads SGHAT; CDR2 reads FQNNGV. V was pared by 6 bases and J by 7 bases, with 13 bases between. CDR3 residues: CASSNRVRQPQHF. In nucleotides, the CDR3 is TGTGCCAGCAGTAACAGGGTTAGACAGCCCCAGCATTTT. The full variable domain, with the rest looked up from reference TRBV11-2 and TRBJ1-5, is EAGVAQSPRYKIIEKRQSVAFWCNPISGHATLYWYQQILGQGPKLLIQFQNNGVVDDSQLPKDRFSAERLKGVDSTLKIQPAKLEDSAVYLCASSNRVRQPQHFGDGTRLSIL.

The rearrangement links TRBV5-1 to TRBJ2-5, with 8 positions matching TRBD1. Trimming at V came to 4 bases and at J to 5 bases, leaving 10 bases not matched to a gene. The CDR3 is made up of 15 amino acids. Germline CDR1 is SGHRS and CDR2 is YFSETQ. The CDR3 coding sequence is TGCGCCAGCAGCCCGCCGGGACAGGCTGGGGAGACCCAGTACTTC. This translates into CASSPPGQAGETQYF.

The chain recombines TRBV10-3 with TRBJ1-6, with no clear D. The CDR3 contains 14 residues. From germline, CDR1 is ENHRY and CDR2 SYGVKD. The V and J ends lost 4 bases and 5 bases respectively, with 9 bases between them. The CDR3 region is CAISGGRDNSPLHF. In nucleotides, the CDR3 is TGTGCCATCAGTGGAGGCCGGGATAATTCACCCCTCCACTTT.

The rearrangement uses TRBV9 and TRBJ2-7; a weak D match, TRBD2 (6 bases). Germline CDR1 and CDR2: SGDLS and YYNGEE. V lost 4 bases to trimming and J lost 0 bases, with 17 bases between them. This CDR3 is built from 16 residues. The chain's CDR3 is CASSTHTRGSSYEQYF. CDR3 DNA: TGTGCCAGCAGCACCCACACTCGGGGGAGCTCCTACGAGCAGTACTTC.

The J gene is TRBJ2-7, the V gene TRBV2, with 7 bases that match TRBD2. V was pared by 5 bases and J by 4 bases, with 2 bases of the junction left unmatched. The CDR3 is 12 amino acids. Per the germline V gene, CDR1 is SNHLY and CDR2 is FYNNEI. CDR3 sequence: CASSMGGYEQYF. The DNA of the CDR3 is TGTGCCAGCAGTATGGGGGGGTACGAGCAGTACTTC.

The CDR3: CASTESSGEGETQYF. CDR3 sequence (DNA): TGTGCCAGCACCGAAAGTAGCGGGGAGGGCGAGACCCAGTACTTC. The chain couples TRBV7-2 to TRBJ2-5; TRBD2 matches 8 bases. The J segment lost 5 bases and the V segment lost 7 bases, leaving 12 bases of the junction unmatched. This CDR3 region has 15 residues. The V gene's germline CDR1 is SGHTA and CDR2 FQGNSA.

V is TRBV21-1 and J is TRBJ1-2; the D call TRBD1 from the table was never checked on the DNA. TRBV21-1 is assigned pseudogene status. This CDR3 has 14 amino acids. CDR3 nucleotide sequence: TGTGCCAGCAGCAGAGGGACAGCCAACTATGGCTACACCTTC. It codes for CASSRGTANYGYTF.

J is TRBJ2-5 and V is TRBV19, with a possible D match to TRBD2 (6 bases). The CDR3 is 14 residues long. Trimming left V 6 bases short and J 7 bases short, with 18 bases between. From germline, CDR1 is LNHDA and CDR2 SQIVND (reference sequence). The CDR3 DNA sequence: TGTGCCAGTAGCCCCCGGGGGACCCCGAGGACCCAGTACTTC. Translating gives CASSPRGTPRTQYF.

V gene TRBV7-2 combines with J gene TRBJ2-3; D ambiguous. The V end was cut by 1 base, the J end by 6 bases, with 11 bases between. The V gene's germline CDR1 is SGHTA and CDR2 FQGNSA. This CDR3 comprises 14 residues. The CDR3 nucleotides are TGTGCCAGCAGCTTAGTATCTAGTAGGGATACGCAGTATTTT. Its translation: CASSLVSSRDTQYF.

V is TRBV29-1 and J is TRBJ2-2, with 10 bases matching TRBD1. Germline CDR1 is SQVTM and CDR2 is ANQGSEA. The CDR3 is made up of 18 amino acids. The V segment lost 4 bases and the J segment 2 bases; nucleotides outside the gene matches: 13. CDR3 residues: CSVVYHGTGVGNTGELFF. CDR3 nucleotides: TGCAGCGTTGTTTATCACGGGACAGGGGTTGGAAACACCGGGGAGCTGTTTTTT.

The V call is TRBV19, the J call TRBJ2-5; 12 positions match TRBD2. Germline CDR1 is LNHDA and CDR2 is SQIVND (reference sequence). The CDR3 sequence is 15 residues long. V trimming: 10 bases; J trimming: 1 base; junction bases outside the gene matches: 7. In DNA form, the CDR3 reads TGTGCCACCAAAGGACTAGCGGGACTCCAAGAGACCCAGTACTTC. Translation gives CATKGLAGLQETQYF.

This chain joins TRBV5-4 and TRBJ1-1; D call uncertain. The CDR3 length is 14 residues. Trimming took off 1 base at V and 4 bases at J, with 11 bases between the two ends. Germline lookup yields CDR1 SGHNT and CDR2 YYREEE (reference sequence). The CDR3 nucleotides are TGTGCCAGCAGCTTGATTGGGGAGGTCACTGAAGCTTTCTTT. Encoded protein: CASSLIGEVTEAFF.

This clone was found a few times. V is TRBV28 and J is TRBJ2-7; weak D call: TRBD1 (5 bases). V was clipped by 3 bases and J by 3 bases, with 24 bases between them. Germline-derived CDR1 and CDR2 are MDHEN and SYDVKM. The CDR3 consists of 18 residues. The CDR3 region is CASSLPAGPVQVGYEQYF. The CDR3 coding sequence is TGTGCCAGCAGTTTGCCCGCCGGGCCAGTACAGGTAGGCTACGAGCAGTACTTC.

DNA of the CDR3: TGTGCCAGCAGACCAAACCTCGAACTAGCCGCTTACGAGCAGTACTTC. Protein product: CASRPNLELAAYEQYF. The rearrangement uses TRBV7-9 and TRBJ2-7, with a possible D match to TRBD2 (6 bases). Trimming took off 6 bases at V and 4 bases at J, with 22 bases between the two ends. Germline V gene sequence: CDR1 SEHNR, CDR2 FQNEAQ (reference sequence). CDR3 size: 16 residues.

This sequence joins TRBV9 and TRBJ1-6; D might be TRBD1 (6 bases). The CDR3 covers 15 residues. V gave up 0 bases and J gave up 6 bases, with 10 bases separating them. Germline V gene data show CDR1 as SGDLS and CDR2 as YYNGEE. The CDR3 sequence is CASSVGQGLNSPLHF. CDR3 nucleotide sequence: TGTGCCAGCAGCGTAGGGCAGGGGCTTAATTCACCCCTCCACTTT. Filled out from reference TRBV9 and TRBJ1-6, the complete variable domain reads DSGVTQTPKHLITATGQRVTLRCSPRSGDLSVYWYQQSLDQGLQFLIQYYNGEERAKGNILERFSAQQFPDLHSELNLSSLELGDSALYFCASSVGQGLNSPLHFGNGTRLTVT.